What follows are 32 T cell receptor beta chains derived from one specimen sequenced in a study of regulatory T cells in long-lasting Graves disease. Investigators prepared the TCR beta libraries by applying iRepertoire HTBI primers and Arm-PCR of CDR3 regions. Using its own MiXCR run on the multiplex PCR reads, TCRdb lists one record per CDR3 protein. The table has more than 300,000 distinct CDR3 sequences, about a sixth seen once. The time point here: newly diagnosed GD, antithyroid drugs for less than 3 months. Researchers made the TCR library from RNA that was extracted from PBMCs. The sample here was peripheral blood mononuclear cells (PBMCs), taken at new diagnosis, from a patient treated with antithyroid drugs. These TCRs come from a female donor with Graves disease.

About this clonotype itself: A read error may be the cause here, since a much bigger clone is one base away. The chain couples TRBV6-1 to TRBJ1-5, with D unclear. From germline, CDR1 is MNHNS and CDR2 SASEGT. CDR3 length equals 14 residues. The CDR3: CASTGINSNLPQHF. The DNA for the CDR3 is TGTGCCAGCACTGGAATTAATAGCAATCTGCCCCAGCATTTT.

The chain combines TRBV2 with TRBJ2-1; 9 positions match TRBD2. Trimming removed 6 bases from V and 8 bases from J; junction bases left unmatched: 8. The CDR3 sequence is 14 residues long. CDR1 and CDR2 from the germline V gene are SNHLY and FYNNEI. The CDR3 sequence is CASRWRGGMYEQFF. For the CDR3, the DNA is TGTGCCAGCAGATGGCGGGGGGGCATGTATGAGCAGTTCTTC.

This clonotype was picked up many times. The chain uses TRBV12-3 or TRBV12-4 and TRBJ2-1; D not certain. The CDR3 runs to 17 residues. The germline V and J ends were trimmed by 1 base and 3 bases, with 16 bases remaining between them. CDR3 sequence: CASSLVNAWVDYNEQFF. Here the CDR3 DNA reads TGTGCCAGCAGTTTAGTAAACGCATGGGTGGACTACAATGAGCAGTTCTTC.

This clonotype was seen ten or more times. J is TRBJ1-6 and V is TRBV2; D gene uncertain. This CDR3 comprises 10 residues. Germline V lookup: CDR1 SNHLY, CDR2 FYNNEI. Trimming cost V 8 bases and J 18 bases, with 14 bases left between them. The CDR3 reads CASAGSRYHF. For the CDR3, the DNA is TGTGCCAGCGCCGGCAGCCGTTACCACTTT.

The chain carries TRBV6-1 and TRBJ2-3; D possibly corresponds to TRBD1 (7 bases). Deletions cut 1 base from V and 6 bases from J, with 14 bases between. This CDR3 region has 15 residues. The germline V gene has CDR1 MNHNS and CDR2 SASEGT. CDR3 in DNA: TGTGCCAGCAGTGAAGAAGGGGGCGCGGGGGATACGCAGTATTTT. It is translated as CASSEEGGAGDTQYF.

The chain recombines TRBV7-2 with TRBJ2-6; D is uncertain. The ends were cut back, 8 bases at V and 0 bases at J, with 23 bases in the middle. Germline assignment: CDR1 SGHTA and CDR2 FQGNSA. This CDR3 is built from 19 residues. CDR3 loop: CASSPYPGPSYSGANVLTF. CDR3 nucleotides: TGTGCCAGCTCACCATATCCCGGACCTTCGTACTCTGGGGCCAACGTCCTGACTTTC.

This clonotype was observed a few times. The chain uses TRBV28 and TRBJ2-7; 10 bases agree with TRBD2. CDR3 length equals 15 residues. The germline V gene encodes CDR1 MDHEN and CDR2 SYDVKM. J lost 2 bases, V lost 2 bases, and 3 bases had no gene match. This CDR3 is CASSLILAGTYEQYF. In DNA form, the CDR3 reads TGTGCCAGCAGTTTAATACTAGCGGGGACCTACGAGCAGTACTTC.

The table lists this clonotype with many counts. This chain links TRBV27 with TRBJ2-7; 11 positions agree with TRBD2. Germline CDR1 is MNHEY and CDR2 is SMNVEV (reference sequence). This CDR3 spans 14 amino acids. V lost 10 bases to trimming and J lost 0 bases; unmatched junction nucleotides: 5. In nucleotides, the CDR3 is TGTGCCACCTCCACTAGCGGGAGCTCCTACGAGCAGTACTTC. Translated: CATSTSGSSYEQYF.

This clonotype appeared a few times. The V gene is TRBV3-1, the J gene TRBJ2-2; D not certain. V dropped 1 base and J dropped 3 bases, with 6 bases sitting between them. The CDR3 totals 14 residues. Germline V CDR1 and CDR2: LGHDT, YNNKEL (reference sequence). Here the CDR3 DNA reads TGTGCCAGCAGCCAAGCCCGGCACACCGGGGAGCTGTTTTTT. This codes for CASSQARHTGELFF.

The chain employs TRBV7-2 and TRBJ1-2; D gene uncertain. V was clipped by 5 bases and J by 6 bases, with 13 bases between them. Germline-derived CDR1 and CDR2 are SGHTA and FQGNSA. The CDR3 has 13 residues. The DNA for the CDR3 is TGTGCCAGCAGCCCCCTTTCTGTTGATGGCTACACCTTC. Translated: CASSPLSVDGYTF.

The chain couples TRBV7-2 to TRBJ2-4; 10 positions agree with TRBD2. CDR3 size: 15 residues. With V trimmed by 1 base and J by 8 bases, 5 bases remained unmatched. The germline CDR1 and CDR2 sequences are SGHTA and FQGNSA. The CDR3 sequence: CASSLVPGLADIQYF. CDR3 DNA sequence: TGTGCCAGCAGCTTAGTCCCCGGACTAGCGGACATTCAGTACTTC.

This clonotype was counted at least ten times. The chain uses TRBV27 and TRBJ2-5, with D maybe TRBD2 (5 bases). The germline V gene encodes CDR1 MNHEY and CDR2 SMNVEV (reference sequence). There are 14 residues in the CDR3. V was clipped by 4 bases and J by 5 bases, with 14 bases between them. The DNA for the CDR3 is TGTGCCAGCAGTTCTAGCCTGAGGATTGAGACCCAGTACTTC. It yields the protein CASSSSLRIETQYF.

This clonotype turned up a few times. The V call is TRBV6-2 or TRBV6-3, the J call TRBJ2-7; 8 nucleotides align to TRBD1. V was pared by 5 bases and J by 4 bases, with 13 bases of the junction left unmatched. The CDR3 covers 16 residues. Germline V gene sequence: CDR1 MNHEY, CDR2 SVGEGT. CDR3 sequence (DNA): TGTGCCAGCAGTGTAGAGGACGTCACAGGGGGTTACGAGCAGTACTTC. Its translation is CASSVEDVTGGYEQYF.

This clonotype was recorded many times. The rearrangement uses TRBV5-1 and TRBJ1-1; D not certain. The CDR3 runs to 14 residues. Germline-derived CDR1 and CDR2 are SGHRS and YFSETQ. Trimming removed 5 bases at V and 0 bases at J, with 11 bases between. The CDR3 DNA is TGCGCCAGCAGGTCTAAGCAGTTGAACACTGAAGCTTTCTTT. It specifies CASRSKQLNTEAFF.

This clonotype has at least ten counts. The chain joins TRBV6-1 to TRBJ1-4, with 7 bases that match TRBD1. The CDR3 length is 15 residues. CDR1 and CDR2 (germline): MNHNS, SASEGT. After removal of 6 bases from V and 4 bases from J, the junction contained 8 bases not matched to a gene. The CDR3 DNA sequence: TGTGCCAGCAGATCTACAGGGGTTCATAATGAAAAACTGTTTTTT. Residues: CASRSTGVHNEKLFF.

The table lists this clonotype with many counts. V is TRBV7-9 and J is TRBJ1-1; no firm D call. The germline V gene encodes CDR1 SEHNR and CDR2 FQNEAQ (reference sequence). The ends were cut back, 6 bases at V and 10 bases at J, with 15 bases in the middle. The CDR3 totals 12 residues. The CDR3 coding sequence is TGTGCCAGCAGTCTACTGAGGTTAGGAGCTTTCTTT. Its translation: CASSLLRLGAFF.

This clonotype was seen only once. At one end the junction does not follow the germline gene, possibly because of a read error. V usage is TRBV27 and J usage is TRBJ1-6; 11 nucleotides agree with TRBD1. The CDR3 extends over 15 amino acids. The germline gives CDR1 MNHEY, CDR2 SMNVEV (reference sequence). The CDR3 loop reads CASSSTPGTGGPPHF. The CDR3 nucleotides read TGTGCCAGCAGTTCTACACCCGGGACAGGGGGACCCCCCCACTTT.

This clonotype was detected many times. The J gene is TRBJ2-7, the V gene TRBV27; the D gene could be TRBD1 or TRBD2 (5 bases each). This CDR3 comprises 15 residues. Germline V gene data show CDR1 as MNHEY and CDR2 as SMNVEV (reference sequence). V was pared by 3 bases and J by 4 bases, with 16 bases between. Here the CDR3 reads CASSFGGRVAYEQYF. CDR3 coding DNA: TGTGCCAGCAGTTTCGGAGGCAGGGTCGCTTACGAGCAGTACTTC.

This clonotype has at least ten counts. V and J are TRBV6-1 and TRBJ2-1; TRBD2 aligns across 7 bases. The CDR3 sequence is 16 residues long. V lost 6 bases, J lost 0 bases, and 8 bases stayed unmatched. Germline lookup yields CDR1 MNHNS and CDR2 SASEGT. The CDR3 region has the DNA TGTGCCAGCAGCTTCACTAGCGTCGACTCCTACAATGAGCAGTTCTTC. Translation: CASSFTSVDSYNEQFF.

This clonotype was counted only a few times. An end of the junction does not agree with germline; a read error may underlie this. The chain uses TRBV29-1 and TRBJ2-2, with D possibly TRBD2 on 6 matching bases. This CDR3 has 13 residues. The germline CDR1 and CDR2 sequences are SQVTM and ANQGSEA. The CDR3 DNA reads TGCAGCGTTGATACACAGAACACCGGGGGGCTGTTTTTT. Translating gives CSVDTQNTGGLFF.

Details on this clonotype: A junction end diverges from the germline sequence, so it may reflect a read error. This chain joins TRBV7-6 and TRBJ2-1, with D possibly being TRBD2 (5 bases). The CDR3 is made up of 14 amino acids. Germline V gene data show CDR1 as SGHVS and CDR2 as FNYEAQ. The CDR3 is CGSSPGLTYNEQFF. CDR3 in DNA: TGTGGCAGCAGCCCAGGACTCACCTACAATGAGCAGTTCTTC.

Note on this clonotype: A read error is possible here, since a much larger clone lies one base away. V is TRBV7-9 and J is TRBJ2-2; 10 bases match TRBD2. CDR3 length: 17 residues. V gave up 4 bases and J gave up 5 bases; unmatched junction bases: 10. CDR1 and CDR2 (germline): SEHNR, FQNEAQ (reference sequence). The CDR3 DNA follows: TGTGCCAGCAGCTCCCCTATAACTAGCGGGGCAACCGGGGAGCTGTTTTTT. The encoded protein is CASSSPITSGATGELFF.

The genes are TRBV10-3 and TRBJ2-6; D remains unclear. V was pared by 7 bases and J by 3 bases, with 7 bases between. Germline assignment: CDR1 ENHRY and CDR2 SYGVKD. The length of the CDR3 is 13 residues. DNA for the CDR3: TGTGCCATCACTGTAGGTGGGGCCAACGTCCTGACTTTC. Its protein is CAITVGGANVLTF.

This clonotype has only a few counts. The chain joins TRBV4-3 to TRBJ2-7; 8 bases are shared with TRBD1. The CDR3 loop spans 17 amino acids. V shed 1 base, J shed 2 bases, and the junction held 10 bases outside the gene matches. Per the germline V gene, CDR1 is LGHNA and CDR2 is YSLEER. The CDR3 coding sequence is TGCGCCAGCAGCCAAGGCCACACCGGGACAGGCACCTACGAGCAGTACTTC. Its translation is CASSQGHTGTGTYEQYF.

Only a few counts were recorded for this clonotype. The chain joins TRBV5-1 to TRBJ2-5; TRBD1 agrees at 7 bases. The CDR3 covers 14 residues. With 0 bases clipped from V and 4 bases from J, the junction kept 3 bases outside the gene matches. Germline CDR1 SGHRS, CDR2 YFSETQ. As DNA, the CDR3 is TGCGCCAGCAGCTTGGTGGGGGACAGAGAGACCCAGTACTTC. Residues: CASSLVGDRETQYF.

This clonotype came up a few times. The genes are TRBV2 and TRBJ2-6, with 7 bases matching TRBD1. CDR1 SNHLY and CDR2 FYNNEI come from the germline V gene. CDR3 length equals 16 residues. V dropped 5 bases and J dropped 0; count of bases not matched to a gene: 4. The CDR3 region is CASSRGLSSGANVLTF. CDR3 bases: TGTGCCAGCAGTAGGGGGCTAAGCTCTGGGGCCAACGTCCTGACTTTC.

This clonotype occurred a few times. The V and J genes are TRBV19 and TRBJ1-6; D is uncertain. The ends were cut back, 6 bases at V and 7 bases at J, with 13 bases in the middle. Per germline, CDR1 LNHDA and CDR2 SQIVND (reference sequence). The CDR3 has 14 amino acids. The CDR3 DNA reads TGTGCCAGTAGGAGACAAGATCTCAATTCACCCCTCCACTTT. Protein: CASRRQDLNSPLHF.

At least ten counts were recorded for this clonotype. The V gene is TRBV2, the J gene TRBJ1-1, with TRBD1 as a possible D gene (5 bases). This CDR3 comprises 15 residues. Trimming cost V 2 bases and J 6 bases, with 16 bases left between them. Germline V gene lookup returns CDR1 SNHLY and CDR2 FYNNEI. CDR3 sequence: CASSEQGRRFAEAFF. DNA of the CDR3: TGTGCCAGCAGTGAACAGGGTAGGAGGTTCGCTGAAGCTTTCTTT.

Here the CDR3 DNA reads TGTGCCAGCAGCGGAGGACAGGGGGCGGGGGAAAAACTGTTTTTT. It encodes CASSGGQGAGEKLFF. V usage is TRBV7-2 and J usage is TRBJ1-4; 11 bases are a match to TRBD1. The trim removed 5 bases at V and 8 bases at J, leaving 7 bases unmatched. CDR1 and CDR2 from the germline V gene are SGHTA and FQGNSA. This CDR3 is built from 15 residues.

This clonotype was found many times. The chain joins TRBV6-5 to TRBJ2-5; 10 bases line up with TRBD2. Germline CDR1 is MNHEY and CDR2 is SVGAGI. With V trimmed by 0 bases and J by 2 bases, 6 bases remained unmatched. The CDR3 length is 17 residues. CDR3 amino acids: CASSYSAAGGRQETQYF. CDR3 DNA sequence: TGTGCCAGCAGTTACTCGGCAGCGGGAGGGCGTCAAGAGACCCAGTACTTC.

This clonotype was seen a few times. V usage is TRBV29-1 and J usage is TRBJ2-6; D unclear. V was pared by 3 bases and J by 0 bases, with 9 bases between. There are 15 residues in the CDR3. The germline gives CDR1 SQVTM, CDR2 ANQGSEA. CDR3 sequence: CSVDSAPSGANVLTF. In nucleotides, the CDR3 is TGCAGCGTTGATTCGGCACCCTCTGGGGCCAACGTCCTGACTTTC.

This clonotype has just a few counts. Here the CDR3 omits its conserved ending phenylalanine or tryptophan, so a read error is the likely source. This rearrangement joins TRBV7-2 to TRBJ2-7; 7 bases fit TRBD2. V lost 5 bases and J lost 7; bases outside the gene matches: 8. This CDR3 has 13 amino acids. Germline loops: CDR1 SGHTA, CDR2 FQGNSA. The CDR3 DNA reads as TGTGCCAGCAGCCAAGGGGAGGGGAGTGAGCAGTACCTC. Protein product: CASSQGEGSEQYL.